This TCR beta chain was captured in a study of blood T cell repertoires in COVID-19. At the level of the study: Whether acute or convalescent, the COVID-19 samples came from the United States, Italy and Spain.

Per the study methods: For nucleated cells, counts were estimated from reference gene primer amplification. The data were produced by immunoSEQ multiplex PCR, yet TCRdb's version contains in-frame clones alone and is incomplete. V and J calls and clone size are given by that table; D and trimming were obtained from the DNA. The sample has about 200,000 clones; 86% are singletons. The CDR3 length is 14 residues. Germline assignment: CDR1 SGHAT and CDR2 FQNNGV. V shed 5 bases and J 1 base; nucleotides not matched to a gene: 4. The sequenced sample was peripheral blood. The sequence came from a man aged 25 to 40 who had recovered from COVID-19. This chain connects TRBV11-2 to TRBJ1-1; 7 positions agree with TRBD1. CDR3 nucleotides: TGTGCCAGCAGCCCCCAGGGGGGGAACACTGAAGCTTTCTTT. This translates into CASSPQGGNTEAFF. The full variable domain, completed using reference TRBV11-2 and TRBJ1-1, is EAGVAQSPRYKIIEKRQSVAFWCNPISGHATLYWYQQILGQGPKLLIQFQNNGVVDDSQLPKDRFSAERLKGVDSTLKIQPAKLEDSAVYLCASSPQGGNTEAFFGQGTRLTVV.